The clone carrying this T cell receptor beta chain was seen only a few times. The antigen is not known. This CDR3 contains 15 residues. V lost 4 bases, J lost 3 bases, and 15 bases lay in between. Germline V gives CDR1 SGHRS, CDR2 YFSETQ. Naive CD4+ T cells were purified with Tregs depleted by CD25. Study results and limitations: In terms of TCR gene usage, tumor memory CD4+ T cells clustered together with blood and lymph node memory CD4+ cells, as well as with lymph node naive CD4+ cells.

Full-length variable regions came from constant-region reverse primers plus semi-nested Nested Universal Primer A PCR. A single record per CDR3 protein comes from TCRdb applying MiXCR to the 5' RACE reads. The profile shows roughly 50,000 distinct CDR3 sequences, under 20% of them singletons. The TCR originated in a female donor with breast cancer. The V gene is TRBV5-1, the J gene TRBJ2-3; perhaps TRBD2 as D (5 bases). Source material: naive CD4+ T cells sorted from blood. Subset defined: naive CD4+ T cells, CD4+CD45RA+CD25-. CDR3: CASSHFRGWTDTQYF. CDR3 nucleotide sequence: TGCGCCAGCAGCCACTTTCGGGGATGGACAGATACGCAGTATTTT.